The present TCR beta chain was sequenced within a study of T cells in Graves' hyperthyroidism and ophthalmopathy. The table lists this clonotype with many counts. The investigators amplified TCR beta CDR3 regions from RNA transcripts. An initial round of RT-PCR targeting the TCR CDR3 relied on the HTBI primer set. MiXCR was run by TCRdb on the multiplex PCR reads, yielding one entry per CDR3 protein. The table includes approximately 420,000 distinct CDR3 sequences, roughly an eighth detected once. The CDR3 is 16 amino acids. Unmatched junction bases numbered 7, after V lost 5 bases and J lost 2 bases. From germline, CDR1 is SGHTA and CDR2 FQGNSA.

This rearrangement joins TRBV7-2 to TRBJ2-3; the match to TRBD2 covers 10 bases. This TCR derives from a woman aged 18-35 years with Graves' hyperthyroidism. The material sequenced was blood. CDR3 region: CASSRTSGADTDTQYF. In DNA, the CDR3 is TGTGCCAGCAGCCGGACTAGCGGAGCGGACACAGATACGCAGTATTTT.